This T cell receptor (beta chain) was retrieved from a study of cytomegalovirus exposure and HLA in healthy donors. This clone occurred once. CDR3 size: 15 residues. Germline assignment: CDR1 SGHDT and CDR2 YYEEEE. V was clipped by 1 base and J by 3 bases, with 13 bases between them. The PCR employed 60 Vbeta primers together with 13 Jbeta primers. Measured with immunoSEQ multiplex PCR; TCRdb has only the in-frame clones, and not every one. The table lists about 110,000 clones, 80% of them singletons, with 6.9% in the top ten. The sample taken for sequencing was PBMCs. V gene TRBV5-6 combines with J gene TRBJ1-1; D uncertain. The TCR originated in a man aged 30 to 39 in good health and CMV-seropositive. CDR3 in amino acids: CASSLLAKADTEAFF. The CDR3 DNA follows: TGTGCCAGCAGCTTGCTCGCAAAGGCGGACACTGAAGCTTTCTTT.